The source of this T cell receptor beta chain is a study of blood T cell repertoires in COVID-19 (TCRdb year 2020). Some background on the complete study: Samples covering the acute and convalescent phases of COVID-19 were provided by collaborators in the United States, Italy and Spain. The material from the prospective study consisted of cDNA or gDNA derived from T cells, B-cell-depleted T cells, or PBMCs. Deeply sampled blood TCRbeta repertoires from subjects exposed to, actively infected with, or recovered from COVID-19 were included in the dataset. The repertoires were released in a freely available public database meant as a resource for research on the immune response to SARS-CoV-2. Samples were obtained from the ongoing ImmuneRACE study (first 160 participants) and from about 1,300 subjects provided by 6 global collaborators. Nearly every sample came with metadata listing a de-identified subject ID, COVID-19 status, age in years and sex. Where available, HLA class I and class II types were obtained from metadata supplied by the sample provider rather than from assay-based typing.

The full study reports these points: The quantity of clinical and demographic metadata differed by source and by participant and was supplied without curation.

As to this clone: The clone's antigen remains unknown. No clone much larger than this one lies a single base away; base qualities are absent.

TCRbeta CDR3 regions were amplified from genomic DNA using the immunoSEQ Assay, a bias-controlled multiplex PCR. Turning to the authors' computational methods: The number of nucleated cells in each sample was estimated from the amplification of reference gene primers within the assay. To quantify the absolute abundance of each unique TCRbeta CDR3 rearrangement, sequence reads were collapsed and filtered. For each sample, productive Simpson clonality was calculated as the square root of Simpson's diversity index over productive rearrangements. The table comes from immuneACCESS by way of TCRdb, which keeps in-frame sequences with V and J called. Part of the clones is missing from these tables; in studies checked, under half for an unresolved V gene and the rest for unknown reasons. That table is the source of V, J and clone size, and D and trimming were worked out from the DNA. The sample data list about 300,000 clones, and approximately 86% of these were observed just once. The top ten clones comprise roughly 9.1% of the sample.

Collaborating institutions collected whole blood in K2EDTA tubes following their own protocols. For TCRbeta analysis, collaborator samples were shipped as frozen whole blood, as isolated PBMCs, or as DNA extracted from either sample type. At the junction V is shortened by 4 bases and J by 6 bases; bases outside the gene matches: 11. Via the germline V gene, CDR1 is SGHRS and CDR2 YFSETQ. From the cysteine through the phenylalanine, the CDR3 covers 16 amino acids. Kept here is only the CDR3 DNA, which spans 48 bases and is read in frame from base 1. The origin of this receptor is a man younger than 35 with active or convalescent COVID-19. Here the chain combines TRBV5-1 and TRBJ1-5; the junction holds 9 bases that match TRBD1. The specimen sequenced was peripheral blood. The CDR3 has the sequence CASSSAGTGIFQPQHF. The DNA is TGCGCCAGCAGCAGTGCCGGGACAGGGATATTTCAGCCCCAGCATTTT.